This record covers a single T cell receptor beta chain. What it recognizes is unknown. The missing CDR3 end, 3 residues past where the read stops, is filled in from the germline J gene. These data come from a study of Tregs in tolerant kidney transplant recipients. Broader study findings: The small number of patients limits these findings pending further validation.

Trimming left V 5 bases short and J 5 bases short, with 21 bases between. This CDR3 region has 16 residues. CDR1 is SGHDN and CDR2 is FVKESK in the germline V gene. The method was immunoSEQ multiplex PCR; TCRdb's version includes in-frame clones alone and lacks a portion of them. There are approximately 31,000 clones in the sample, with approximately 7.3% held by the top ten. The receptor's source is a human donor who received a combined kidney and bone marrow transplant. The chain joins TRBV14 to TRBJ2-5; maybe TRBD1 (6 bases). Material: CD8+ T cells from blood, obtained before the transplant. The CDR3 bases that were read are TGTGCCAGCAGCTCGCAGGGGAAGGGTTTCTATGAGACC. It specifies CASSSQGKGFYET. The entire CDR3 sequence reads CASSSQGKGFYETQYF.